The 27 T cell receptor beta chains below all came from one sample that was sequenced in a study of blood T cell repertoires in COVID-19. TCRdb's table, derived via immunoSEQ multiplex PCR, lists solely in-frame clones and lacks some. This repertoire shows 350,000 to 400,000 clones, 85% to 90% found once; its top ten account for more than 0.8%. Sequencing was done on a sample of PBMCs or T cells enriched from blood (not recorded which). The receptors stem from a man aged 18 to 30 who had recovered from COVID-19.

The rearrangement joins TRBV5-1 to TRBJ2-3, with 10 bases matching TRBD1. Trimming took 0 bases from V and 9 from J; bases not matched to a gene: 4. The germline V gene encodes CDR1 SGHRS and CDR2 YFSETQ. The CDR3 length is 14 residues. CDR3 sequence: CASSLASDRGTQYF. The CDR3 DNA reads TGCGCCAGCAGCTTGGCCTCGGACAGGGGGACGCAGTATTTT.

The J gene is TRBJ1-1, the V gene TRBV29-1; the match to TRBD1 covers 7 bases. CDR1 is SQVTM and CDR2 is ANQGSEA in the germline V gene. V gave up 3 bases and J gave up 2 bases; unmatched junction bases: 3. The CDR3 runs 13 residues. The CDR3 DNA reads as TGCAGCGTTGAGGGACAGTCTAACACTGAAGCTTTCTTT. Translation gives CSVEGQSNTEAFF.

Comment on this clone: The identical CDR3 is also encoded by other nucleotide sequences in the sample. The gene calls are TRBV5-1 and TRBJ2-7, with TRBD1 matching over 8 bases. Germline CDR1 SGHRS, CDR2 YFSETQ. Losses at the gene ends were 3 bases for V and 3 bases for J; bases not matched to a gene: 2. The CDR3 is 13 residues long. The CDR3 DNA follows: TGCGCCAGCAGCTCCGGACAGGGCTACGAGCAGTACTTC. Its translation: CASSSGQGYEQYF.

The rearrangement links TRBV7-8 to TRBJ1-5, with TRBD1 matching over 7 bases. Germline CDR1 and CDR2: SGHVS and FQNEAQ. V was clipped by 5 bases and J by 5 bases; unmatched bases: 3. The CDR3 extends over 13 amino acids. CDR3 DNA: TGTGCCAGCAGCCGACAGGGTTATCAGCCCCAGCATTTT. Translation gives CASSRQGYQPQHF.

This CDR3 is CASSLQGAQGNEKLFF. As DNA, the CDR3 is TGTGCCAGCAGCTTACAGGGGGCGCAGGGTAATGAAAAACTGTTTTTT. The chain couples TRBV7-9 to TRBJ1-4; 8 bases map to TRBD1. This CDR3 comprises 16 residues. Germline CDR1 reads SEHNR; CDR2 reads FQNEAQ (reference sequence). With V trimmed by 2 bases and J by 4 bases, 6 bases remained unmatched.

This chain joins TRBV28 and TRBJ2-2, with no clear D. Germline loops: CDR1 MDHEN, CDR2 SYDVKM. The CDR3 is 14 residues long. V lost 9 bases to trimming and J lost 9 bases, with 20 bases between them. The CDR3 spells CASSEPTVERELFF. The CDR3 nucleotides read TGTGCCAGTTCTGAACCCACAGTAGAACGGGAGCTGTTTTTT.

J is TRBJ2-5 and V is TRBV7-2; a possible D gene is TRBD1 (5 bases). Per the germline V gene, CDR1 is SGHTA and CDR2 is FQGNSA. The CDR3 runs to 14 residues. The ends were cut back, 1 base at V and 5 bases at J, with 11 bases in the middle. Here the CDR3 reads CASSLVAGWETQYF. The CDR3 DNA reads TGTGCCAGCAGCTTAGTGGCAGGGTGGGAGACCCAGTACTTC.

This chain joins TRBV6-5 and TRBJ2-7, with TRBD1 matching over 8 bases. Germline V gives CDR1 MNHEY, CDR2 SVGAGI. V shed 8 bases and J 4 bases; nucleotides not matched to a gene: 10. The CDR3 totals 14 residues. The CDR3 DNA reads as TGTGCCAGCGCTTTAGACAGGGGTGGATACGAGCAGTACTTC. It is translated as CASALDRGGYEQYF.

CDR3: CASSFPSLNTEAFF. The DNA of the CDR3 is TGTGCCAGCAGTTTTCCCAGTTTGAACACTGAAGCTTTCTTT. This chain uses TRBV28 with TRBJ1-1; unclear D gene. V was shortened by 3 bases and J by 0 bases, with 8 bases between the two germline ends. Per germline, CDR1 MDHEN and CDR2 SYDVKM. There are 14 residues in the CDR3.

The chain uses TRBV1 and TRBJ2-7; TRBD2 was called by the table and not checked on the DNA. TRBV1 is an annotated pseudogene. The CDR3 runs to 18 residues. CDR3 loop: CTSSQDRRTSGFSYEQYF. The CDR3 coding sequence is TGCACCAGCAGCCAAGATCGTAGGACTAGCGGCTTCTCCTACGAGCAGTACTTC.

V is TRBV5-1 and J is TRBJ1-4; D remains unclear. The CDR3 totals 15 residues. Deletions cut 3 bases from V and 0 bases from J, with 9 bases between. In germline, CDR1 is SGHRS, CDR2 YFSETQ. The CDR3 coding sequence is TGCGCCAGCAGCTCGAGGCAGCCAACTAATGAAAAACTGTTTTTT. This translates into CASSSRQPTNEKLFF.

The V and J genes are TRBV3-1 (or the pseudogene TRBV3-2) and TRBJ1-4; 8 bases line up with TRBD1. Per germline, CDR1 LGHDT and CDR2 YNNKEL (reference sequence). The V and J ends lost 0 bases and 0 bases, in that order; junction bases with no gene match: 0. The CDR3 runs to 16 residues. The CDR3 here is CASSQEGQATNEKLFF. Written as DNA, the CDR3 is TGTGCCAGCAGCCAAGAGGGACAGGCAACTAATGAAAAACTGTTTTTT.

The chain combines TRBV5-1 with TRBJ1-2, with 12 nucleotides matching TRBD1. Germline trimming cut 2 bases from V and 3 bases from J; bases unmatched to any gene: 5. CDR1 and CDR2 from the germline V gene are SGHRS and YFSETQ. The length of the CDR3 is 16 residues. CDR3 loop: CASSFGTGGLDYGYTF. CDR3 DNA sequence: TGCGCCAGCAGCTTCGGGACAGGGGGCCTGGACTATGGCTACACCTTC.

This sequence joins TRBV19 and TRBJ2-7; D is ambiguous. The length of the CDR3 is 14 residues. Trimming took 3 bases from V and 8 from J, leaving 17 bases between them. Per the germline V gene, CDR1 is LNHDA and CDR2 is SQIVND (reference sequence). This chain's CDR3 is CASSIDKSGRQQYF. In DNA, the CDR3 is TGTGCCAGTAGTATTGATAAATCAGGCAGGCAGCAGTACTTC.

The chain combines TRBV5-4 with TRBJ1-6; no definite D call. Trimming shortened V by 0 bases and J by 9 bases, and 16 bases separated the two germline ends. The CDR3 length is 16 residues. The germline V gene encodes CDR1 SGHNT and CDR2 YYREEE (reference sequence). The CDR3 bases are TGTGCCAGCAGCTTGGATTTGGGAGGAGTAAGTTCACCCCTCCACTTT. It translates to CASSLDLGGVSSPLHF. Complete variable domain (other parts from reference TRBV5-4 and TRBJ1-6): ETGVTQSPTHLIKTRGQQVTLRCSSQSGHNTVSWYQQALGQGPQFIFQYYREEENGRGNFPPRFSGLQFPNYSSELNVNALELDDSALYLCASSLDLGGVSSPLHFGNGTRLTVT.

This clone was found once. The CDR3 loop is CASSIRELPYEQYF. The CDR3 bases are TGTGCCAGTAGTATACGGGAGTTACCCTACGAGCAGTACTTC. The chain uses TRBV19 and TRBJ2-7; tentative D call: TRBD2 (6 bases). This CDR3 region has 14 residues. Germline V CDR1 and CDR2: LNHDA, SQIVND (reference sequence). V lost 2 bases and J lost 2, with 10 bases in between.

The rearrangement joins TRBV27 to TRBJ1-1; 8 bases map to TRBD1. The V gene's germline CDR1 is MNHEY and CDR2 SMNVEV (reference sequence). The V segment lost 5 bases and the J segment 4 bases; nucleotides outside the gene matches: 15. The CDR3 has 17 amino acids. For the CDR3, the DNA is TGTGCCAGCAGTCTCCAGGGGGCGATTTCAATTGGCACTGAAGCTTTCTTT. It is translated as CASSLQGAISIGTEAFF.

In DNA, the CDR3 is TGTGCCAGCAGTCTTTCCCGGACAGGGGGCAATGAGCAGTTCTTC. This gives the protein CASSLSRTGGNEQFF. The chain recombines TRBV6-5 with TRBJ2-1; TRBD1 aligns across 10 bases. There are 15 residues in the CDR3. Germline-derived CDR1 and CDR2 are MNHEY and SVGAGI. Germline trimming cut 5 bases from V and 6 bases from J; bases unmatched to any gene: 7.

The rearrangement joins TRBV18 to TRBJ2-5; TRBD2 aligns across 15 bases. CDR3 size: 20 residues. V lost 0 bases, J lost 1 base, and 9 bases stayed unmatched. Germline V CDR1 and CDR2: KGHSH, LQKENI. The CDR3 nucleotides are TGTGCCAGCTCACCACCCCGCGGGACTAGCGGGGGGCAATCCCAAGAGACCCAGTACTTC. Its translation: CASSPPRGTSGGQSQETQYF.

The V gene is TRBV5-1, the J gene TRBJ2-3; the match to TRBD2 covers 10 bases. The CDR3 covers 15 residues. V gave up 5 bases and J gave up 1 base; unmatched junction bases: 4. Germline assignment: CDR1 SGHRS and CDR2 YFSETQ. Here the CDR3 reads CASRYLAGGTDTQYF. DNA for the CDR3: TGCGCCAGCAGATACCTAGCGGGAGGCACAGATACGCAGTATTTT.

This clone appeared a single time. This chain joins TRBV27 and TRBJ2-2, with no clear D. From germline, CDR1 is MNHEY and CDR2 SMNVEV (reference sequence). The CDR3 runs to 12 residues. V was pared by 3 bases and J by 6 bases, with 5 bases between. CDR3 loop: CASSLSPGELFF. The DNA of the CDR3 is TGTGCCAGCAGTTTGAGCCCCGGGGAGCTGTTTTTT.

This clone appeared once. The J gene is TRBJ1-3, the V gene TRBV5-1; D might be TRBD1 (6 bases). The ends were cut back, 5 bases at V and 4 bases at J, with 10 bases in the middle. The germline V gene has CDR1 SGHRS and CDR2 YFSETQ. The CDR3 runs 13 residues. Here the CDR3 reads CASRDTGGNTIYF. In DNA form, the CDR3 reads TGCGCCAGCAGAGACACAGGGGGAAACACCATATATTTT.

Written as DNA, the CDR3 is TGTGCCAGCAGCCTCGGACAGCCAGGGGACACTGAAGCTTTCTTT. This gives the protein CASSLGQPGDTEAFF. The rearrangement uses TRBV7-8 and TRBJ1-1, with D possibly being TRBD1 (6 bases). Trimming cost V 5 bases and J 3 bases, with 16 bases left between them. In germline, CDR1 is SGHVS, CDR2 FQNEAQ. This CDR3 contains 15 residues.

The chain links TRBV24-1 to TRBJ2-6, with D hard to call. CDR3 length: 13 residues. V lost 5 bases and J 4 bases, leaving 5 bases between the germline ends. Germline CDR1 is KGHDR and CDR2 is SFDVKD. This CDR3 is CATSVSGANVLTF. CDR3 DNA sequence: TGTGCCACCAGTGTCTCGGGGGCCAACGTCCTGACTTTC.

The gene calls are TRBV7-3 and TRBJ2-5; TRBD1 is a possible D gene (5 bases). Trimming left V 2 bases short and J 3 bases short, with 7 bases between. The length of the CDR3 is 13 residues. Germline CDR1 is SGHTA and CDR2 is FQGTGA. The CDR3 spells CASSLGAEETQYF. CDR3 coding DNA: TGTGCCAGCAGCTTAGGGGCTGAAGAGACCCAGTACTTC.

The genes are TRBV6-2 or TRBV6-3 and TRBJ2-5; 13 bases align to TRBD2. J lost 2 bases, V lost 6 bases, and 12 bases had no gene match. The CDR3 is 18 amino acids. Germline values: CDR1 MNHEY, CDR2 SVGEGT. The CDR3 sequence is CASSPKTSGGLTQETQYF. Written as DNA, the CDR3 is TGTGCCAGCAGCCCTAAGACTAGCGGGGGGCTCACTCAAGAGACCCAGTACTTC.

The V gene is TRBV7-2, the J gene TRBJ2-7; 8 bases are a match to TRBD1. With V trimmed by 4 bases and J by 3 bases, 5 bases remained unmatched. The germline V gene encodes CDR1 SGHTA and CDR2 FQGNSA. This CDR3 spans 14 amino acids. As DNA, the CDR3 is TGTGCCAGCAGCTCTGGGACAGGATACTACGAGCAGTACTTC. It translates to CASSSGTGYYEQYF.